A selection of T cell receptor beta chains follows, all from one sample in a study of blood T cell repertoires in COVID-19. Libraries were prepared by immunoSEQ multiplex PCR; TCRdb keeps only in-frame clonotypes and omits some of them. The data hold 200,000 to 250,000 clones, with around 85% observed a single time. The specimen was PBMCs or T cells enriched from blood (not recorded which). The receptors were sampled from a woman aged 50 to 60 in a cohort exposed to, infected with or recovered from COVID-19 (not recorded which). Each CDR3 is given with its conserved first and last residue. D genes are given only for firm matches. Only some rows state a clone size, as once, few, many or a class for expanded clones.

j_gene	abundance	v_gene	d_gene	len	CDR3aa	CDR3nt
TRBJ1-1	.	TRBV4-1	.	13	CASSQVGDTEAFF	TGCGCCAGCAGCCAAGTAGGGGACACTGAAGCTTTCTTT
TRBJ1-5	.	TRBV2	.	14	CASSDSNGNQPQHF	TGTGCCAGCAGTGATAGTAACGGCAATCAGCCCCAGCATTTT
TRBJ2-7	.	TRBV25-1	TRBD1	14	CASSVIGQGYEQYF	TGTGCCAGCAGTGTTATCGGACAGGGCTACGAGCAGTACTTC
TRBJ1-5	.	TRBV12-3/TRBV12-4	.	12	CASSSRDQPQHF	TGTGCCAGCAGTTCGAGGGATCAGCCCCAGCATTTT
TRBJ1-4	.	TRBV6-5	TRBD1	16	CASSYRPGGGGEKLFF	TGTGCCAGCAGTTACCGCCCAGGGGGCGGTGGGGAAAAACTGTTTTTT
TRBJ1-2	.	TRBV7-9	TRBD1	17	CASSSHGTGLSNYGYTF	TGTGCCAGCAGCTCACACGGGACAGGACTATCTAACTATGGCTACACCTTC
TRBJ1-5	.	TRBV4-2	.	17	CASSQVISRGSNQPQHF	TGTGCCAGCAGCCAAGTGATTTCCCGGGGAAGCAATCAGCCCCAGCATTTT
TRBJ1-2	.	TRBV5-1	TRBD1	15	CASSPHRGRAYGYTF	TGCGCCAGCAGCCCGCACAGGGGGCGCGCCTATGGCTACACCTTC
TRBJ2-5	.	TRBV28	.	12	CASTPQGGTQYF	TGTGCCAGCACTCCTCAAGGGGGGACCCAGTACTTC
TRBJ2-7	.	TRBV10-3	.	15	CAISESPGHSYEQYF	TGTGCCATCAGTGAGTCGCCAGGGCACTCCTACGAGCAGTACTTC
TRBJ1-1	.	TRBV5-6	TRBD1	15	CASSLVGQGYTEAFF	TGTGCCAGCAGCTTGGTTGGACAGGGATACACTGAAGCTTTCTTT
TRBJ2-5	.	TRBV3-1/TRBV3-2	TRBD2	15	CASSKGTSGQETQYF	TGTGCCAGCAGCAAAGGGACTAGCGGCCAAGAGACCCAGTACTTC
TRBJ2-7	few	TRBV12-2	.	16	CASRPGSRGTSYEQYF	TGTGCAAGTCGCCCCGGGTCGCGGGGAACATCCTACGAGCAGTACTTC
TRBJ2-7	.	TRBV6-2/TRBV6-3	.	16	CASSYVTGEVSYEQYF	TGTGCCAGCAGTTACGTCACCGGGGAAGTCTCCTACGAGCAGTACTTC
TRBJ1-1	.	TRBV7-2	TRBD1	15	CASSTGGQVSLRAFF	TGTGCCAGCAGCACGGGGGGACAGGTCTCCCTGAGGGCTTTCTTT
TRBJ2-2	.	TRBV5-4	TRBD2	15	CASSSGTRHTGELFF	TGTGCCAGCAGCTCAGGGACTAGACACACCGGGGAGCTGTTTTTT
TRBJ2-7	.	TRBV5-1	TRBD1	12	CASRMTGGEQYF	TGCGCCAGCAGAATGACAGGGGGCGAGCAGTACTTC
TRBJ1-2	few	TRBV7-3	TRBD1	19	CASSLTPRAPGQGDYGYTF	TGTGCCAGCAGCTTAACGCCCAGAGCCCCGGGACAGGGTGACTATGGCTACACCTTC
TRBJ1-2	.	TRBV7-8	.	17	CASSLVYQNRENYGYTF	TGTGCCAGCAGCTTAGTATACCAAAACAGGGAGAACTATGGCTACACCTTC
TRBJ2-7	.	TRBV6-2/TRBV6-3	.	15	CASSYRRRGSYEQYF	TGTGCCAGCAGTTACCGCCGACGGGGGTCGTACGAGCAGTACTTC
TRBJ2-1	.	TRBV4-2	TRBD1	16	CASSHGTGGRTNEQFF	TGTGCCAGCAGCCATGGGACAGGGGGTAGGACGAATGAGCAGTTCTTC
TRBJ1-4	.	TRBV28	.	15	CASSLNSATNEKLFF	TGTGCCAGCAGTTTAAACAGTGCAACTAATGAAAAACTGTTTTTT
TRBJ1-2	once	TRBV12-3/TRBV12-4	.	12	CASSFPGNGYTF	TGTGCCAGCAGTTTCCCAGGGAATGGCTACACCTTC
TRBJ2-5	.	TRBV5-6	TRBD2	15	CASSLPGGAGETQYF	TGTGCCAGCAGCTTGCCCGGGGGGGCCGGAGAGACCCAGTACTTC
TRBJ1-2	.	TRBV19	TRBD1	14	CAISDEGAKYGYTF	TGTGCCATTTCAGACGAGGGGGCGAAGTATGGCTACACCTTC
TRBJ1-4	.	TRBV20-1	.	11	CSAPLFEKLFF	TGCAGTGCTCCCTTATTTGAAAAACTGTTTTTT
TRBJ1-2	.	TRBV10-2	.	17	CASSESTRTAVGYGYTF	TGCGCCAGCAGTGAGTCGACGAGGACAGCTGTCGGCTATGGCTACACCTTC
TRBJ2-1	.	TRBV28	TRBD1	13	CATTGVTYNEQFF	TGTGCCACCACAGGGGTAACCTACAATGAGCAGTTCTTC
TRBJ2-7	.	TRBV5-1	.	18	CASSLIGGTDTRAYEQYF	TGCGCCAGCAGCTTGATCGGGGGTACGGACACCCGCGCCTACGAGCAGTACTTC
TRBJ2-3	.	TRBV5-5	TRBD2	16	CASSLGQRGGTDTQYF	TGTGCCAGCAGCTTGGGGCAGCGGGGCGGCACAGATACGCAGTATTTT
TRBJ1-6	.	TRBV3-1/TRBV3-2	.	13	CASSQQQNSPLHF	TGTGCCAGCAGCCAGCAACAAAATTCACCCCTCCACTTT
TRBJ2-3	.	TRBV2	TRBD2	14	CASNLAGSTDTQYF	TGTGCCAGCAACTTAGCGGGGAGCACAGATACGCAGTATTTT
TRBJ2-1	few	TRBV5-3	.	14	CARIRTGRGDEQFF	TGTGCCAGAATTAGGACAGGGAGGGGCGATGAGCAGTTCTTC
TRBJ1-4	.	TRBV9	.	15	CASSAQGNFDEKLFF	TGTGCCAGCAGCGCCCAGGGCAACTTCGATGAAAAACTGTTTTTT
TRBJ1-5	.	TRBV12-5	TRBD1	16	CASALGQGYSNQPQHF	TGTGCTAGTGCCCTGGGACAGGGATATAGCAATCAGCCCCAGCATTTT
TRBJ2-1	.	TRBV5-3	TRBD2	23	CARSLGPYTTPSGGISSYNEQFF	TGTGCCAGAAGCCTGGGGCCCTACACGACCCCTAGCGGGGGCATAAGCTCCTACAATGAGCAGTTCTTC
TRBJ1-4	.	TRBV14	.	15	CASSQDIRGGEKLFF	TGTGCCAGCAGCCAAGATATACGGGGAGGTGAAAAACTGTTTTTT
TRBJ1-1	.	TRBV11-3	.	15	CASSLSLGPNTEAFF	TGTGCCAGCAGCTTAAGTCTTGGGCCGAACACTGAAGCTTTCTTT
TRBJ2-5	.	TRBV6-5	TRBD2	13	CASRWTSEETQYF	TGTGCCAGCAGATGGACTAGCGAAGAGACCCAGTACTTC
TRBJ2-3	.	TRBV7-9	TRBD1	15	CASSLGDRGHDTQYF	TGTGCCAGCAGCTTGGGGGACAGGGGGCATGATACGCAGTATTTT
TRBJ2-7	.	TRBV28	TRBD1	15	CASSLIGQGGYEQYF	TGTGCCAGCAGTTTAATCGGACAGGGAGGCTACGAGCAGTACTTC
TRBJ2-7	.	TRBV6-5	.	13	CASSYAGTGEQYF	TGTGCCAGCAGTTACGCGGGGACCGGCGAGCAGTACTTC
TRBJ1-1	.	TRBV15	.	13	CATSSNEGAEAFF	TGTGCCACCAGCAGTAATGAGGGGGCTGAAGCTTTCTTT
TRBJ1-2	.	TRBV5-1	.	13	CASSLSPDYGYTF	TGCGCCAGCAGCTTGTCCCCAGACTATGGCTACACCTTC
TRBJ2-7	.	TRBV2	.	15	CANDRVTASAYEQYF	TGTGCCAACGATAGGGTGACAGCATCTGCCTACGAGCAGTACTTC
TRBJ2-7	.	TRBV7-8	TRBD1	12	CASSRRGNEQYF	TGTGCCAGCAGCCGCAGGGGGAATGAGCAGTACTTC
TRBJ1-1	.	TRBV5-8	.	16	CASRQKLQGLNTEAFF	TGTGCCAGCAGACAGAAATTGCAGGGATTGAACACTGAAGCTTTCTTT
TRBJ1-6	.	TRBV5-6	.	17	CASSLAGLSSYNSPLHF	TGTGCCAGCAGCTTGGCGGGACTGAGCTCCTATAATTCACCCCTCCACTTT